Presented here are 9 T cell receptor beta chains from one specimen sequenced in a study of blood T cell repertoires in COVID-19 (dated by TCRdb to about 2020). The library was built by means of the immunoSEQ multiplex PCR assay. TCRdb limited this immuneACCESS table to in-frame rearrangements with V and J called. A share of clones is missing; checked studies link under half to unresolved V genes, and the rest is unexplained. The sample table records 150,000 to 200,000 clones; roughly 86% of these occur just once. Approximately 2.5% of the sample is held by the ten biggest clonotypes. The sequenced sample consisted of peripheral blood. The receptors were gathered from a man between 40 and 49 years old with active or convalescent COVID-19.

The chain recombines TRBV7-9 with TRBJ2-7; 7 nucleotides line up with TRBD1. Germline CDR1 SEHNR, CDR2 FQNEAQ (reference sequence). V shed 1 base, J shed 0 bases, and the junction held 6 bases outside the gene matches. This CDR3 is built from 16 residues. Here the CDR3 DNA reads TGTGCCAGCAGCTTAGGCCTAGGGGGCAGCTCCTACGAGCAGTACTTC. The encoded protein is CASSLGLGGSSYEQYF.

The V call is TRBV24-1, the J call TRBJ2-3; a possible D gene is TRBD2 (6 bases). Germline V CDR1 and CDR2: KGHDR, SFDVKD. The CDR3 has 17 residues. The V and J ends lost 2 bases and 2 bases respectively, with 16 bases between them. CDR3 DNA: TGTGCCACCAGTGATTCCCGGGTTAGCGGAAACACAGATACGCAGTATTTT. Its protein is CATSDSRVSGNTDTQYF.

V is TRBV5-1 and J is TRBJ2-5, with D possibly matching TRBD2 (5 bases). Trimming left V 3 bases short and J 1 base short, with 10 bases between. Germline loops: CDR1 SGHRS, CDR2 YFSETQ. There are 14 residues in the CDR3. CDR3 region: CASSSGLVQETQYF. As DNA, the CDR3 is TGCGCCAGCAGCTCCGGACTCGTCCAAGAGACCCAGTACTTC.

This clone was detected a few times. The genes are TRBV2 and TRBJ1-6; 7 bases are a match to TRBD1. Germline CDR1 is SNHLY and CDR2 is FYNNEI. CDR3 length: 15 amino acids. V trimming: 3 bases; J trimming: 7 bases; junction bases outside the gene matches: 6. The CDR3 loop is CASSESGTVNSPLHF. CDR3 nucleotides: TGTGCCAGCAGTGAGTCCGGGACAGTGAATTCACCCCTCCACTTT.

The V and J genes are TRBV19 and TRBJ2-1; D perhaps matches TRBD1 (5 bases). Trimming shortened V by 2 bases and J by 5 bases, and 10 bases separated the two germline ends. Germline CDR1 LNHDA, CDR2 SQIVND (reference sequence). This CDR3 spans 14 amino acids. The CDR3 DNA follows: TGTGCCAGTAGTATACAGGGAAATCACAATGAGCAGTTCTTC. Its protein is CASSIQGNHNEQFF.

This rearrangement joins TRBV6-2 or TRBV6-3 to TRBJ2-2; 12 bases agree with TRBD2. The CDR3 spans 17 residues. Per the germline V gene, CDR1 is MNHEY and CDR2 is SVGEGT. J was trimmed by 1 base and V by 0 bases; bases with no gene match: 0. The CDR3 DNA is TGTGCCAGCAGTTACTCGACTAGCGGGGGGAACACCGGGGAGCTGTTTTTT. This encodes CASSYSTSGGNTGELFF.

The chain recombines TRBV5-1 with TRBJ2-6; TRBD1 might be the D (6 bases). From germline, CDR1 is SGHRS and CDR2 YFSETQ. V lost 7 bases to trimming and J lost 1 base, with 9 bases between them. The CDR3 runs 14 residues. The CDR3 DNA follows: TGCGCCAGCTTGGGGACATCTGGGGCCAACGTCCTGACTTTC. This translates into CASLGTSGANVLTF.

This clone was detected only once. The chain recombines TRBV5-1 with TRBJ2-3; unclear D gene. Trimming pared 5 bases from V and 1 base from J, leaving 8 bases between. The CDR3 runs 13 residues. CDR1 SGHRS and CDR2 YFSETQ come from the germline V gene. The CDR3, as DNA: TGCGCCAGCAGGGCTCCCCGCACAGATACGCAGTATTTT. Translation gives CASRAPRTDTQYF.

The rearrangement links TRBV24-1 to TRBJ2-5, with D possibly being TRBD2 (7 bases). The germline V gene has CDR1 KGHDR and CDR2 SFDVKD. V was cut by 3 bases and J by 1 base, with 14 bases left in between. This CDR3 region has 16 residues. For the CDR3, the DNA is TGTGCCACCAGTGATATTAGGGGGGGGATCCAAGAGACCCAGTACTTC. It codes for CATSDIRGGIQETQYF.